A single TCR beta chain is shown here with its context. Its antigen is still unknown. The ends lost 5 bases at V and 0 bases at J; junction bases unmatched: 8. CDR3 length: 16 amino acids. Germline V gives CDR1 SNHLY, CDR2 FYNNEI. This sample is part of a study of cytomegalovirus exposure and HLA in healthy donors. Study outcomes and limitations: It was 164 TCR beta chains that were listed as cytomegalovirus-associated. Sequence variants that were highly shared formed a cluster that was likely a sequencing artifact. Later analysis suggested most CMV-associated TCR beta chains were HLA-restricted.

PCR involved 60 Vbeta and 13 Jbeta primers. Some clones are missing from TCRdb's copy, which holds only in-frame ones; the method was immunoSEQ multiplex PCR. The data contain 80,000 to 100,000 clones, around 77% of them seen just once; the ten biggest clones take up 3% to 3.5%. The TCR was taken from a man between 35 and 55 years old in good health and CMV-seronegative. Sequencing input: PBMCs. This chain uses TRBV2 with TRBJ2-7; TRBD2 matches 9 bases. CDR3 coding DNA: TGTGCCAGCAGTAACCGACTAGCGGTGAGCTCCTACGAGCAGTACTTC. It is translated as CASSNRLAVSSYEQYF.